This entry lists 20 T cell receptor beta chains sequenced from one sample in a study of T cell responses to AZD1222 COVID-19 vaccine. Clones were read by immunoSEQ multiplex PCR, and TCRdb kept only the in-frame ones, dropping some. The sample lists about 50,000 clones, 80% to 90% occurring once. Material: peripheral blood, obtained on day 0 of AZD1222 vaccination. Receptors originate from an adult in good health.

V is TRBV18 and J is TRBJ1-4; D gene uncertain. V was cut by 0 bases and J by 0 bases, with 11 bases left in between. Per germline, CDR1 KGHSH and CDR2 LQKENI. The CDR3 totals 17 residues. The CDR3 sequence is CASSPPLEVTTNEKLFF. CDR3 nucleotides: TGTGCCAGCTCACCACCGTTAGAGGTTACAACTAATGAAAAACTGTTTTTT.

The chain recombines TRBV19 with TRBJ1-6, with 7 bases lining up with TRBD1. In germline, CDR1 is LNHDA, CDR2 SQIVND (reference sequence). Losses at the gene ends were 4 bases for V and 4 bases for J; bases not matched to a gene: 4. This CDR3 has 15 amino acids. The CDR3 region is CASSTGQPYNSPLHF. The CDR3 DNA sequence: TGTGCCAGTAGTACGGGACAGCCATATAATTCACCCCTCCACTTT.

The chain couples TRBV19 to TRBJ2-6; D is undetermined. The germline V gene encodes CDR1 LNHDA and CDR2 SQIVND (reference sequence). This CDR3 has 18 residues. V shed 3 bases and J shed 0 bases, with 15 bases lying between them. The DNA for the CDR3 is TGTGCCAGTAGTATTGGTTGGGCACAAAGCTCTGGGGCCAACGTCCTGACTTTC. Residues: CASSIGWAQSSGANVLTF. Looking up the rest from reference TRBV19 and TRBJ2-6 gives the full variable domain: DGGITQSPKYLFRKEGQNVTLSCEQNLNHDAMYWYRQDPGQGLRLIYYSQIVNDFQKGDIAEGYSVSREKKESFPLTVTSAQKNPTAFYLCASSIGWAQSSGANVLTFGAGSRLTVL.

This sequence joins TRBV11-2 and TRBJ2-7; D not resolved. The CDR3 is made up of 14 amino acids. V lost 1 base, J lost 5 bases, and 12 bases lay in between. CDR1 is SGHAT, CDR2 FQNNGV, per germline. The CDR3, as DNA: TGTGCCAGCAGCTTAGTTTGGGGTTCGGACGAGCAGTACTTC. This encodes CASSLVWGSDEQYF.

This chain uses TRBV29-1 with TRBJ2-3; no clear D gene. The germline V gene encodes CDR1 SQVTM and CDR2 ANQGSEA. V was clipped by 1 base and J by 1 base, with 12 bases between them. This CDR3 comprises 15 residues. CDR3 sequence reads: CSVEAWVRGTDTQYF. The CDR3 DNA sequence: TGCAGCGTTGAAGCGTGGGTGCGAGGCACAGATACGCAGTATTTT.

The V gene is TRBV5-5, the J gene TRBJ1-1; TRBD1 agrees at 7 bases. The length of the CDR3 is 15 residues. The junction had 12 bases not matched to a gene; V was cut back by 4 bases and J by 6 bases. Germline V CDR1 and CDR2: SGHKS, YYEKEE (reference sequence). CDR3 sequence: CASSGATGRWAEAFF. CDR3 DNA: TGTGCCAGCAGCGGGGCGACAGGGAGGTGGGCTGAAGCTTTCTTT.

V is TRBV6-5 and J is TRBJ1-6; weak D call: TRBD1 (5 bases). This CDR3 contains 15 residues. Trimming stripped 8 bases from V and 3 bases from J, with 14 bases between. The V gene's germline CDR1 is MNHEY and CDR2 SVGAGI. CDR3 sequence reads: CASFGATIYNSPLHF. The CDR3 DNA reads TGTGCCAGCTTCGGGGCCACTATCTATAATTCACCCCTCCACTTT.

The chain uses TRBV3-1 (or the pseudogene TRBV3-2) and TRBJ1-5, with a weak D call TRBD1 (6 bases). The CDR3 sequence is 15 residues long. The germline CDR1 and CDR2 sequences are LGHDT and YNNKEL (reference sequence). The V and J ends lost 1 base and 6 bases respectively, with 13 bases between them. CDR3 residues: CASSQGLGAGQPQHF. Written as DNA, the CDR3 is TGTGCCAGCAGCCAAGGGCTGGGGGCAGGTCAGCCCCAGCATTTT.

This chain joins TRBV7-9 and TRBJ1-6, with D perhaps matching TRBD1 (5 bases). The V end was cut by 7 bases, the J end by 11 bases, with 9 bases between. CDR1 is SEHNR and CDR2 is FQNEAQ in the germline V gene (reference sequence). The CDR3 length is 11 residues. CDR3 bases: TGTGCCAGCACCGGAGGGGCACCCCTCCACTTT. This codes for CASTGGAPLHF.

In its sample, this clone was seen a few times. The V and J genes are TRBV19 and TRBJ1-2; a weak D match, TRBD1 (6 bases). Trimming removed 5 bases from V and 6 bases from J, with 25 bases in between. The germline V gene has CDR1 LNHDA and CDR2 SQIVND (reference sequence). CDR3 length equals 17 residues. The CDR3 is CASSDPTGHRGTHGYTF. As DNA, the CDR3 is TGTGCCAGTAGTGACCCGACAGGACACCGTGGTACCCATGGCTACACCTTC.

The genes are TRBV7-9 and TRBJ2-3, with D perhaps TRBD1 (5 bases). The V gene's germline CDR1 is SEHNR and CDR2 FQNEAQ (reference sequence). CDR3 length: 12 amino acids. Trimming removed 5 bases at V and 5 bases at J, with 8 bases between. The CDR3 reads CASSRTGDTQYF. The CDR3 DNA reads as TGTGCCAGCAGCCGAACAGGAGATACGCAGTATTTT.

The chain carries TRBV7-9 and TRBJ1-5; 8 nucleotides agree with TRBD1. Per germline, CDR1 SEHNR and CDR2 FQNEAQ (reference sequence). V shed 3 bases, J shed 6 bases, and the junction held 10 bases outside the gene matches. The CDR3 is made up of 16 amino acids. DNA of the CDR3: TGTGCCAGCAGCTTTGCGACAGGGGCGGAGGGTCAGCCCCAGCATTTT. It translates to CASSFATGAEGQPQHF.

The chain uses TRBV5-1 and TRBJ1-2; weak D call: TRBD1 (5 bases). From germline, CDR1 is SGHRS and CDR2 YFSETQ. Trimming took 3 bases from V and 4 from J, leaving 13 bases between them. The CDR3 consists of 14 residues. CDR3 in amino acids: CASSWGWPFYGYTF. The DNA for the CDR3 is TGCGCCAGCAGCTGGGGGTGGCCGTTCTATGGCTACACCTTC.

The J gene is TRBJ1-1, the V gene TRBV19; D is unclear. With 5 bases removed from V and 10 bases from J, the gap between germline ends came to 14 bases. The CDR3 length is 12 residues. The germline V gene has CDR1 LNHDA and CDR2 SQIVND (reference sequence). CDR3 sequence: CASSGWEGRAFF. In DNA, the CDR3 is TGTGCCAGTAGTGGATGGGAGGGTCGAGCTTTCTTT. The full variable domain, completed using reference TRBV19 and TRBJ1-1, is DGGITQSPKYLFRKEGQNVTLSCEQNLNHDAMYWYRQDPGQGLRLIYYSQIVNDFQKGDIAEGYSVSREKKESFPLTVTSAQKNPTAFYLCASSGWEGRAFFGQGTRLTVV.

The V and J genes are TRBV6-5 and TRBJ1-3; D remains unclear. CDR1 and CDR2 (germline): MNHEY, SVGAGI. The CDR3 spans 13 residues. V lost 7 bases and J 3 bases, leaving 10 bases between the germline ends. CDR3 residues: CASTDYFGNTIYF. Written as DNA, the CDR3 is TGTGCCAGCACCGATTACTTTGGAAACACCATATATTTT.

The DNA of the CDR3 is TGTGCCAGCAGCCCCAGGAACTACGAGCAGTACTTC. It specifies CASSPRNYEQYF. This sequence joins TRBV2 and TRBJ2-7; D gene uncertain. Germline-derived CDR1 and CDR2 are SNHLY and FYNNEI. The CDR3 loop spans 12 amino acids. Trimming removed 6 bases from V and 3 bases from J, with 9 bases in between.

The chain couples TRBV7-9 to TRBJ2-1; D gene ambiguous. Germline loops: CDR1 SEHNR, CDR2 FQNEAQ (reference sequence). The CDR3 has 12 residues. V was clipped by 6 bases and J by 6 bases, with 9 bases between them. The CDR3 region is CASSALSNEQFF. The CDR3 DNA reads TGTGCCAGCAGTGCACTGTCCAATGAGCAGTTCTTC.

The CDR3 loop reads CASGMVRAQHF. The DNA of the CDR3 is TGTGCCAGCGGAATGGTCCGAGCCCAGCATTTT. The chain joins TRBV27 to TRBJ1-5; D remains unclear. Per germline, CDR1 MNHEY and CDR2 SMNVEV (reference sequence). CDR3 length: 11 amino acids. Trimming pared 8 bases from V and 11 bases from J, leaving 13 bases between.

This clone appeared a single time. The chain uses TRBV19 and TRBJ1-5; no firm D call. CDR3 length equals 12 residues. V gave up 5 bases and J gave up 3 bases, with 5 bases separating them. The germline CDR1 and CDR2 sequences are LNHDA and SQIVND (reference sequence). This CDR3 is CASSFHNQPQHF. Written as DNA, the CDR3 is TGTGCCAGTAGTTTCCACAATCAGCCCCAGCATTTT.

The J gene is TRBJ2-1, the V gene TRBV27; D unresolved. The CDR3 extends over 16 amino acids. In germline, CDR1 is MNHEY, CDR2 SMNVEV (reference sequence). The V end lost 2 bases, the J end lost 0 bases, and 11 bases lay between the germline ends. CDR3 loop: CASSLNPPSSYNEQFF. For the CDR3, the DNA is TGTGCCAGCAGTTTAAACCCCCCGAGCTCCTACAATGAGCAGTTCTTC.